This TCR beta chain was identified in a study of blood T cell repertoires in COVID-19 (dated by TCRdb to 2019 to 2021). About the full investigation: Samples from collaborators originated in the United States, Italy and Spain and spanned both the acute and convalescent phases of COVID-19. The prospective study material was composed of cDNA or gDNA derived from T cells, B-cell-depleted T cells, or PBMCs. The dataset comprised deeply sampled blood TCRbeta repertoires from subjects exposed to, actively infected with, or recovered from COVID-19. A freely available public database, intended as a resource for researchers studying the immune response to SARS-CoV-2, is where the repertoires were released. The samples were drawn from the first 160 participants of the ongoing ImmuneRACE study and from 950 to 1,500 subjects provided by 6 global collaborators. A de-identified subject ID, COVID-19 status, age in years and sex were almost always included in the sample metadata. Where HLA class I and class II types were available, the types were taken from metadata supplied by the sample provider, not from assay-based typing. What the authors observed across the whole study: The quantity of clinical and demographic metadata differed by source and by participant and was supplied without curation.

TCRbeta CDR3 regions were amplified from genomic DNA using the immunoSEQ Assay, a bias-controlled multiplex PCR. Regarding the original processing steps: The number of nucleated cells in each sample was estimated by amplification of reference gene primers within the assay. Sequence reads were collapsed and filtered to measure the absolute abundance of every unique TCRbeta CDR3 rearrangement. Productive Simpson clonality was computed per sample as the square root of Simpson's diversity index over productive rearrangements. The table was pulled from immuneACCESS by TCRdb, which kept in-frame rearrangements only. Such tables lose some clones; where checked, under half of the loss comes from unresolved V genes, and the rest has no known cause. V and J calls and clone size are given by that table; D and trimming were obtained from the DNA. The table for this sample lists 30,000 to 40,000 clones; roughly 78% of them were counted only once. The leading ten clones occupy around 25% of the sample.

Comment on this clone: No cognate antigen has been identified for it. Within one base of it there is no much larger clone, and no base qualities were kept.

Whole blood was collected in K2EDTA tubes by collaborating institutions according to the institutions' own protocols. For TCRbeta analysis, collaborators shipped samples as frozen whole blood, isolated PBMCs, or DNA extracted from either of those sample types. The sample was peripheral blood. The sequence was collected from a man between 70 and 80 years old with acute or convalescent COVID-19.

CDR3 sequence: CASSLGSSGGFGQYF. The DNA sequence reads TGTGCCAGCAGCTTAGGGTCTAGCGGTGGGTTCGGGCAGTATTTT. This sequence uses TRBV7-9 and TRBJ2-3; 7 nucleotides in the junction match TRBD2. CDR1 SEHNR and CDR2 FQNEAQ are derived from the germline V gene (reference sequence). From cysteine to phenylalanine, the CDR3 is 15 amino acids long. Only the CDR3 DNA stays, 45 bases, in frame from base 1. Trimming removed 1 base from V and 11 bases from J; the gene matches leave 12 bases unexplained.